The T cell receptor beta chain under discussion was sequenced for a study of cytomegalovirus exposure and HLA in healthy donors. Study as a whole: Assignment to the Caucasian-associated ancestry cluster applied to approximately 80% of the roughly 420 genotyped donors.

V lost 7 bases, J lost 0 bases, and 13 bases lay in between. In germline, CDR1 is LNHDA, CDR2 SQIVND (reference sequence). The length of the CDR3 is 15 residues. The PCR made use of 60 Vbeta and 13 Jbeta primers. The table came from immunoSEQ multiplex PCR; TCRdb's copy has only in-frame clones and leaves some out. The sample lists about 280,000 clones; about 87% were seen once. This clonotype originated in a woman younger than 30 in good health and CMV-seronegative. The rearrangement uses TRBV19 and TRBJ1-5, with a weak D call TRBD1 (6 bases). Sequencing was carried out using PBMCs. DNA for the CDR3: TGTGCCAGTATCCCAGACAGGAGTAGCAATCAGCCCCAGCATTTT. Residues: CASIPDRSSNQPQHF.